The 9 T cell receptor beta chains reported below all come from one sample, sequenced in a study of blood T cell repertoires in COVID-19. The protocol was immunoSEQ multiplex PCR, while the TCRdb copy is restricted to in-frame clones and leaves out a portion. The data show roughly 36,000 clones, around 85% seen once. The sequencing input was peripheral blood. The receptor source for this set is a man in his 60s with active COVID-19.

The genes are TRBV24-1 and TRBJ2-5; D is possibly TRBD1 (6 bases). Germline V gene lookup returns CDR1 KGHDR and CDR2 SFDVKD. Trimming shortened V by 2 bases and J by 2 bases, and 11 bases separated the two germline ends. This CDR3 spans 15 amino acids. The chain's CDR3 is CATSDSRQGQETQYF. In DNA, the CDR3 is TGTGCCACCAGTGATTCGAGGCAGGGGCAAGAGACCCAGTACTTC.

This clone was recorded only once. The chain has TRBV19 and TRBJ2-6, with 9 bases aligning to TRBD2. The germline V gene has CDR1 LNHDA and CDR2 SQIVND (reference sequence). J was trimmed by 7 bases and V by 5 bases; bases with no gene match: 9. This CDR3 spans 16 amino acids. CDR3 sequence reads: CASSLHSGRVANVLTF. CDR3 in DNA: TGTGCCAGTAGTCTCCATAGCGGGAGAGTAGCCAACGTCCTGACTTTC.

The chain joins TRBV7-2 to TRBJ2-3; D perhaps matches TRBD2 (6 bases). Germline V lookup: CDR1 SGHTA, CDR2 FQGNSA. The CDR3 has 15 amino acids. The germline V and J ends were trimmed by 1 base and 0 bases, with 8 bases remaining between them. CDR3 protein: CASSLVSGSTDTQYF. In DNA, the CDR3 is TGTGCCAGCAGCTTAGTGAGCGGGAGCACAGATACGCAGTATTTT.

The gene calls are TRBV27 and TRBJ1-2, with 10 bases aligning to TRBD1. This CDR3 comprises 13 residues. J lost 5 bases, V lost 8 bases, and 5 bases had no gene match. In germline, CDR1 is MNHEY, CDR2 SMNVEV (reference sequence). The CDR3 sequence is CASADRGEYGYTF. CDR3 coding DNA: TGTGCCAGCGCGGACAGGGGGGAATATGGCTACACCTTC.

For this clone: The junction departs from the called germline gene at one end, perhaps through a read error. The CDR3 coding sequence is TGTGCTAGCAGCTTAGGAGTAGCCTATGAGCAGTTCTTC. It specifies CASSLGVAYEQFF. The chain links TRBV7-7 to TRBJ2-1; D not certain. Looked up from germline, CDR1 is SSHAT and CDR2 is FNYEAQ (reference sequence). The CDR3 sequence is 13 residues long. Looking up the rest from reference TRBV7-7 and TRBJ2-1 gives the full variable domain: GAGVSQSPRYKVTKRGQDVTLRCDPISSHATLYWYQQALGQGPEFLTYFNYEAQPDKSGLPSDRFSAERPEGSISTLTIQRTEQRDSAMYRCASSLGVAYEQFFGPGTRLTVL.

The rearrangement links TRBV5-1 to TRBJ2-6, with no clear D. V shed 2 bases and J shed 0 bases, with 21 bases lying between them. CDR3 size: 20 residues. CDR1 SGHRS and CDR2 YFSETQ come from the germline V gene. DNA of the CDR3: TGCGCCAGCAGCTTATCTACAGTGGCAACCTCGTACTCTGGGGCCAACGTCCTGACTTTC. Translation gives CASSLSTVATSYSGANVLTF.

The chain employs TRBV5-5 and TRBJ1-2, with D unresolved. CDR1 is SGHKS and CDR2 is YYEKEE in the germline V gene (reference sequence). V lost 4 bases to trimming and J lost 8 bases, with 18 bases between them. The CDR3 loop spans 14 amino acids. The DNA of the CDR3 is TGTGCCAGCAGCCTGGCAGATAGAGGATGGGGCTACACCTTC. The encoded protein is CASSLADRGWGYTF.

The J gene is TRBJ2-3, the V gene TRBV7-3, with a possible D match to TRBD2 (5 bases). CDR3 length: 14 residues. Germline V gene sequence: CDR1 SGHTA, CDR2 FQGTGA. Trimming cost V 6 bases and J 6 bases, with 16 bases left between them. CDR3 in amino acids: CASSRVGALDTQYF. The CDR3, as DNA: TGTGCCAGCAGTAGGGTGGGAGCCCTGGATACGCAGTATTTT.

There are a few counts of this clone. The chain joins TRBV24-1 to TRBJ2-7; TRBD2 matches 8 bases. Germline CDR1 reads KGHDR; CDR2 reads SFDVKD. Trimming took 11 bases from V and 3 from J; bases not matched to a gene: 11. The CDR3 covers 14 residues. The DNA for the CDR3 is TGTGCCAGGGAGGGAGCGGGAGCCAACTACGAGCAGTACGTC. The encoded protein is CAREGAGANYEQYV.